The rows below give T cell receptor beta chains drawn from one sample of a study of blood T cell repertoires in COVID-19. Sequencing was performed with immunoSEQ multiplex PCR; in TCRdb, only in-frame clones are kept and a portion is missing. Found here are under 200,000 clones, roughly 84% of them singletons; the top ten hold about 2.7%. Material for sequencing was peripheral blood. The receptors come from a human donor with acute or convalescent COVID-19. The donor label of this sample is uncertain. Each CDR3 is given with its conserved first and last residue. D genes are given only for firm matches. Clone size is stated in some rows and not others, as once, few, many or a class when expanded.

D: -; size: -; J: TRBJ1-4; V: TRBV6-4; DNA: TGTGCCAGCTCCCCGGGGATTTATAGTGAAAAACTGTTTTTT; CDR3: CASSPGIYSEKLFF
D: TRBD2; size: once; J: TRBJ2-7; V: TRBV10-1; DNA: TGCGCCAGCAGCTTAGCGGGAGTCGGCGAGCAGTACTTC; CDR3: CASSLAGVGEQYF
D: -; size: -; J: TRBJ2-3; V: TRBV7-2; DNA: TGTGCCAGCAGCTTAACCAGGGATACAGATACGCAGTATTTT; CDR3: CASSLTRDTDTQYF
D: TRBD1; size: -; J: TRBJ1-5; V: TRBV7-2; DNA: TGTGCCAGCAGCTTAGTAGTTGGGACAGGAAGGAGCAATCAGCCCCAGCATTTT; CDR3: CASSLVVGTGRSNQPQHF
D: -; size: -; J: TRBJ1-5; V: TRBV5-6; DNA: TGTGCCAGCAGCTTGAGGCTGGGGGGGGCACAGCCCCAGCATTTT; CDR3: CASSLRLGGAQPQHF
D: -; size: -; J: TRBJ1-2; V: TRBV28; DNA: TGTGCCAGCAGTTCCCCGGGGCAGGGGCGAGGCTATGGCTACACCTTC; CDR3: CASSSPGQGRGYGYTF
D: -; size: -; J: TRBJ1-6; V: TRBV3-1/TRBV3-2; DNA: TGTGCCAGCAGCTTGACAGCCGTGGATTCACCCCTCCACTTT; CDR3: CASSLTAVDSPLHF
D: -; size: -; J: TRBJ1-1; V: TRBV5-6; DNA: TGTGCCAGCAGTAGGATCGGGATTAGCGAAGCTTTCTTT; CDR3: CASSRIGISEAFF
D: TRBD1; size: -; J: TRBJ1-5; V: TRBV30; DNA: TGTGCCTGGAGTGTTACCAAGACAGGGGGAGGCAATCAGCCCCAGCATTTT; CDR3: CAWSVTKTGGGNQPQHF
D: -; size: few; J: TRBJ2-3; V: TRBV5-6; DNA: TGTGCCAGCAGCACCACACTCGGGGGGCGGGCAGATACGCAGTATTTT; CDR3: CASSTTLGGRADTQYF
D: TRBD2; size: -; J: TRBJ2-7; V: TRBV3-1/TRBV3-2; DNA: TGTGCCAGCAGCCTAGGACTAGCGGGGTACGAGCAGTACTTC; CDR3: CASSLGLAGYEQYF
D: -; size: once; J: TRBJ2-7; V: TRBV6-5; DNA: TGTGCCAGCAGTTACTCGGGTAGCGCGGCCTACGAGCAGTACTTC; CDR3: CASSYSGSAAYEQYF
D: TRBD2; size: -; J: TRBJ2-2; V: TRBV19; DNA: TGTGCCAGTAGTACCAGGACTAGCGGGGGGCCCGGGGAGCTGTTTTTT; CDR3: CASSTRTSGGPGELFF
D: -; size: -; J: TRBJ1-2; V: TRBV2; DNA: TGTGCCAGCAGTGAACAGGGTGGCTACACCTTC; CDR3: CASSEQGGYTF
D: -; size: -; J: TRBJ1-1; V: TRBV5-5; DNA: TGTGCCAGCAGCTTGGCCCCATTTGAAGCTTTCTTT; CDR3: CASSLAPFEAFF
D: -; size: -; J: TRBJ2-7; V: TRBV28; DNA: TGTGCCAGCAGATACCGGGAGAATCGCGACGAGCAGTACTTC; CDR3: CASRYRENRDEQYF
D: -; size: few; J: TRBJ2-2; V: TRBV11-3; DNA: TGTGCCAGCAGCTTAACGGGGTTGGGCACCGGGGAGCTGTTTTTT; CDR3: CASSLTGLGTGELFF
D: -; size: -; J: TRBJ1-4; V: TRBV9; DNA: TGTGCCAGCAGCCGGGTCGCTAATGAAAAACTGTTTTTT; CDR3: CASSRVANEKLFF
D: -; size: once; J: TRBJ2-2; V: TRBV7-9; DNA: TGTGCCAGCAGCTTCCCCCTGGGGCAGGGCCCGAACACCGGGGAGCTGTTTTTT; CDR3: CASSFPLGQGPNTGELFF
D: TRBD1; size: few; J: TRBJ1-1; V: TRBV7-9; DNA: TGTGCCAGCAGCTTTCCGGACAGGCTCAACACTGAAGCTTTCTTT; CDR3: CASSFPDRLNTEAFF
D: -; size: -; J: TRBJ2-1; V: TRBV5-5; DNA: TGTGCCAGCAGTCCTACCTACAATGAGCAGTTCTTC; CDR3: CASSPTYNEQFF
D: -; size: -; J: TRBJ2-7; V: TRBV30; DNA: TGTGCCTGGAGTGGAGAAGGGACACCTGGCGAGCAGTACTTC; CDR3: CAWSGEGTPGEQYF
D: TRBD1; size: -; J: TRBJ1-6; V: TRBV30; DNA: TGTGCCTGGAGTGCCGGGACAGTGGATTCACCCCTCCACTTT; CDR3: CAWSAGTVDSPLHF
D: TRBD1; size: -; J: TRBJ1-5; V: TRBV30; DNA: TGTGCCTGGAGTCGAGGGGGCGCGGATCAGCCCCAGCATTTT; CDR3: CAWSRGGADQPQHF
D: TRBD1; size: -; J: TRBJ1-5; V: TRBV30; DNA: TGTGCCTGGAGGCCACCCGGACAGGTCAATCAGCCCCAGCATTTT; CDR3: CAWRPPGQVNQPQHF
D: TRBD1; size: -; J: TRBJ1-6; V: TRBV5-1; DNA: TGCGCCAGCAGCTTACAGGGGGCAGATAATTCACCCCTCCACTTT; CDR3: CASSLQGADNSPLHF
D: -; size: -; J: TRBJ1-1; V: TRBV28; DNA: TGTGCCAGCAGTTTAATGAAGCAAGCTTTCTTT; CDR3: CASSLMKQAFF
D: -; size: once; J: TRBJ1-2; V: TRBV21-1; DNA: TGTGCCAGGGGCACAGGGGGTTCGGGCTATGGCTACACCTTC; CDR3: CARGTGGSGYGYTF
D: TRBD1; size: -; J: TRBJ2-3; V: TRBV30; DNA: TGTGCCGGAAACAGGGGGACAGATACGCAGTATTTT; CDR3: CAGNRGTDTQYF
D: TRBD2; size: -; J: TRBJ2-5; V: TRBV5-6; DNA: TGTGCCAGCAGCGCCCCCGGGACTAGGGGGACCCAGTACTTC; CDR3: CASSAPGTRGTQYF
D: TRBD2; size: -; J: TRBJ2-7; V: TRBV4-1; DNA: TGCGCCAGCAGCCCAAGGACACTAGCGGGCCTCTCCTACGAGCAGTACTTC; CDR3: CASSPRTLAGLSYEQYF
D: TRBD2; size: -; J: TRBJ2-1; V: TRBV2; DNA: TGTGCCAGCATCCTAGCGGGGGGAAACAATGAGCAGTTCTTC; CDR3: CASILAGGNNEQFF
D: TRBD2; size: -; J: TRBJ2-5; V: TRBV3-1/TRBV3-2; DNA: TGTGCCAGCAGCCCCCGGGGCGGGGGGGTACAAGAGACCCAGTACTTC; CDR3: CASSPRGGGVQETQYF
D: TRBD2; size: -; J: TRBJ2-5; V: TRBV11-3; DNA: TGTGCCAGCAGCTCGGGCCGAGCGGGGGGCCAAGAGACCCAGTACTTC; CDR3: CASSSGRAGGQETQYF
D: TRBD2; size: -; J: TRBJ2-3; V: TRBV7-7; DNA: TGTGCCAGCAGCCCTGCCGGAAGAGCGGGAGGGAAGGGGACAGATACGCAGTATTTT; CDR3: CASSPAGRAGGKGTDTQYF
D: TRBD1; size: -; J: TRBJ1-6; V: TRBV19; DNA: TGTGCCAGTAGTGAGGGGGACAGGGGAAATTCACCCCTCCACTTT; CDR3: CASSEGDRGNSPLHF
D: TRBD1; size: -; J: TRBJ2-3; V: TRBV5-1; DNA: TGCGCCAGCAGCCGACAGGGTATCGCAGATACGCAGTATTTT; CDR3: CASSRQGIADTQYF
D: -; size: -; J: TRBJ1-5; V: TRBV19; DNA: TGTGCCAGTAGGCCAGAGGGCCGCAATCAGCCCCAGCATTTT; CDR3: CASRPEGRNQPQHF
D: -; size: -; J: TRBJ2-2; V: TRBV4-2; DNA: TGTGCCAGCAGCGGGGAAGGCACCGGGGGCACCGGGGAGCTGTTTTTT; CDR3: CASSGEGTGGTGELFF
D: TRBD1; size: -; J: TRBJ1-1; V: TRBV5-1; DNA: TGCGCCAGCAGCTTGCTTGGACAGGGACTGAACACTGAAGCTTTCTTT; CDR3: CASSLLGQGLNTEAFF
D: TRBD1; size: few; J: TRBJ1-5; V: TRBV5-6; DNA: TGTGCCAGCACTATCGGACAGGGCCGAGGCAATCAGCCCCAGCATTTT; CDR3: CASTIGQGRGNQPQHF
D: TRBD1; size: -; J: TRBJ1-1; V: TRBV7-6; DNA: TGTGCCAGCAGCTTAGTGGGGACAGGGGGCACTGAAGCTTTCTTT; CDR3: CASSLVGTGGTEAFF
D: -; size: few; J: TRBJ1-2; V: TRBV5-4; DNA: TGTGCCAGCAGCTTGACGGGCTATGGCTACACCTTC; CDR3: CASSLTGYGYTF
D: -; size: -; J: TRBJ1-1; V: TRBV10-3; DNA: TGTGCCATCAGGGGTTTCGGGGAAGGTCGGACTGAAGCTTTCTTT; CDR3: CAIRGFGEGRTEAFF
D: -; size: -; J: TRBJ1-3; V: TRBV2; DNA: TGTGCCAGCTACACCGGGACTTCTGGAAACACCATATATTTT; CDR3: CASYTGTSGNTIYF
D: TRBD1; size: -; J: TRBJ2-7; V: TRBV11-3; DNA: TGTGCCAGCAGCTTACGGACAGGGGGCGAGCACGAGCAGTACTTC; CDR3: CASSLRTGGEHEQYF
D: -; size: -; J: TRBJ2-1; V: TRBV21-1; DNA: TGTGCCAGCACCCGAGGTCATGAGCAGTTCTTC; CDR3: CASTRGHEQFF
D: -; size: -; J: TRBJ1-3; V: TRBV2; DNA: TGTGCCAGCGCAGGGTTTTCTGGAAACACCATATATTTT; CDR3: CASAGFSGNTIYF
D: -; size: once; J: TRBJ1-2; V: TRBV7-9; DNA: TGTGCCAGCAGCCTACCGGGACGGGGGACCTATGGCTACACCTTC; CDR3: CASSLPGRGTYGYTF
D: TRBD2; size: -; J: TRBJ2-3; V: TRBV7-7; DNA: TGTGCTAGCAGCCGAGGGACTAGCCTCACAGATACGCAGTATTTT; CDR3: CASSRGTSLTDTQYF
D: -; size: -; J: TRBJ2-1; V: TRBV5-1; DNA: TGCGCCAGCAGCTTGAACCAGTTGTACAATGAGCAGTTCTTC; CDR3: CASSLNQLYNEQFF
D: TRBD2; size: -; J: TRBJ2-2; V: TRBV4-1; DNA: TGCGCCAGCAGCCGTGGACTAGCGGAGGACACCGGGGAGCTGTTTTTT; CDR3: CASSRGLAEDTGELFF
D: -; size: few; J: TRBJ2-3; V: TRBV7-3; DNA: TGTGCCAGCAGCTTATTTAGTTACGATACGCAGTATTTT; CDR3: CASSLFSYDTQYF